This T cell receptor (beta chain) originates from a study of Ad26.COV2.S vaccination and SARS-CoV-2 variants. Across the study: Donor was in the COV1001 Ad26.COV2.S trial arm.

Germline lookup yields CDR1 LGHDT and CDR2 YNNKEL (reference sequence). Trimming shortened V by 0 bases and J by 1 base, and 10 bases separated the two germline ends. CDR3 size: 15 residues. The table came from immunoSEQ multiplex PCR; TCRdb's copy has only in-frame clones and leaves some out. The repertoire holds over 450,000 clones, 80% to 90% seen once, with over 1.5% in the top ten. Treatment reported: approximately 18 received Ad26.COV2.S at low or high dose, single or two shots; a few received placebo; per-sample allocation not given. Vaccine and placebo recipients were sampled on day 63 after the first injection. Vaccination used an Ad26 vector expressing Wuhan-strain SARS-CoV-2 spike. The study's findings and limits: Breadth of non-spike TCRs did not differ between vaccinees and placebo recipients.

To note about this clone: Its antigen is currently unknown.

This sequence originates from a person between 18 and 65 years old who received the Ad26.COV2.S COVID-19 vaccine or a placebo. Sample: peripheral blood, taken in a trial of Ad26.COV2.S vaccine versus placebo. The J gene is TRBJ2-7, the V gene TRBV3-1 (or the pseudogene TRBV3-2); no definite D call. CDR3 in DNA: TGTGCCAGCAGCCAAGAACGGCTAGGTTCCTACGAGCAGTACTTC. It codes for CASSQERLGSYEQYF.